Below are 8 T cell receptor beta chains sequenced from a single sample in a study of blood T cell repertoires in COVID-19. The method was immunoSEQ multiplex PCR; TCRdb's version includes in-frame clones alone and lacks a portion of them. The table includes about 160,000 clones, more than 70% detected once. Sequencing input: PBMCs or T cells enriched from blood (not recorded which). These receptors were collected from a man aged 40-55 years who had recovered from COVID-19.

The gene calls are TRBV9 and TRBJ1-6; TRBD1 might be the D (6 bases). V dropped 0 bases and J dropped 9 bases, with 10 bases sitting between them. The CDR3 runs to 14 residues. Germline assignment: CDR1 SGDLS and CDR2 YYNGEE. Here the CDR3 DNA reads TGTGCCAGCAGCGTAGCAGGGGAGGGTTCACCCCTCCACTTT. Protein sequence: CASSVAGEGSPLHF.

The CDR3 nucleotides read TGTGCCAGCACCAGGGGACAGGGAGAGTACAATGAGCAGTTCTTC. Translated, it gives CASTRGQGEYNEQFF. V gene TRBV7-9 combines with J gene TRBJ2-1, with 9 nucleotides matching TRBD1. Germline V gene lookup returns CDR1 SEHNR and CDR2 FQNEAQ (reference sequence). Unmatched junction bases numbered 8, after V lost 7 bases and J lost 4 bases. CDR3 length: 15 residues.

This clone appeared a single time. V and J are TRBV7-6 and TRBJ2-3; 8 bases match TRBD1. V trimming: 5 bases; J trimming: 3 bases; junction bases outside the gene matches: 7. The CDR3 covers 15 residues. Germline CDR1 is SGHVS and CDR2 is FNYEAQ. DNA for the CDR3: TGTGCCAGCAGCCAAACCTGGACAGGGACAGATACGCAGTATTTT. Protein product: CASSQTWTGTDTQYF.

CDR3 nucleotides: TGTGCCAGCAGCTTACAAACAGGGGGCACTGAAGCTTTCTTT. It codes for CASSLQTGGTEAFF. This chain connects TRBV7-8 to TRBJ1-1; 8 bases line up with TRBD1. In germline, CDR1 is SGHVS, CDR2 FQNEAQ. CDR3 length: 14 amino acids. Trimming took 2 bases from V and 4 from J; bases not matched to a gene: 3.

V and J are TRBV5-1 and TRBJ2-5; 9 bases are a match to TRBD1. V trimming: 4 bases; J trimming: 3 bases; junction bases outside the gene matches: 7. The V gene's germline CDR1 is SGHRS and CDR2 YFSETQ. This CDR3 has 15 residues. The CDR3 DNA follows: TGCGCCAGCAGCGGACAGGGGTCTTGGAAAGAGACCCAGTACTTC. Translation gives CASSGQGSWKETQYF.

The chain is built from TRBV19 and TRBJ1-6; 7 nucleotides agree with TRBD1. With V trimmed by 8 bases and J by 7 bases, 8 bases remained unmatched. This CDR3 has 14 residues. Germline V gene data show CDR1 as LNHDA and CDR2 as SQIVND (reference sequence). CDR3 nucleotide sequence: TGTGCCAGTGGGCAGGGACAGAAAAATTCACCCCTCCACTTT. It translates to CASGQGQKNSPLHF.

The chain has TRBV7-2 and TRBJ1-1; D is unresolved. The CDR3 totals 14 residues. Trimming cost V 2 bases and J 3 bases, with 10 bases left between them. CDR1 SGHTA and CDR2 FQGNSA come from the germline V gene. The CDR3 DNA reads TGTGCCAGCAGCTTATTCAACGGGGACACTGAAGCTTTCTTT. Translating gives CASSLFNGDTEAFF. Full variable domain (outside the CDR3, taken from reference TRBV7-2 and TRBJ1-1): GAGVSQSPSNKVTEKGKDVELRCDPISGHTALYWYRQSLGQGLEFLIYFQGNSAPDKSGLPSDRFSAERTGGSVSTLTIQRTQQEDSAVYLCASSLFNGDTEAFFGQGTRLTVV.

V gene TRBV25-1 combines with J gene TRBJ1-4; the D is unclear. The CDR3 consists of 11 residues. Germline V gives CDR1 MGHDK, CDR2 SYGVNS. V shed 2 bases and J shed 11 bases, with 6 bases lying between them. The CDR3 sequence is CASSEELKLFF. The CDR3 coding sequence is TGTGCCAGCAGTGAAGAGCTGAAACTGTTTTTT.